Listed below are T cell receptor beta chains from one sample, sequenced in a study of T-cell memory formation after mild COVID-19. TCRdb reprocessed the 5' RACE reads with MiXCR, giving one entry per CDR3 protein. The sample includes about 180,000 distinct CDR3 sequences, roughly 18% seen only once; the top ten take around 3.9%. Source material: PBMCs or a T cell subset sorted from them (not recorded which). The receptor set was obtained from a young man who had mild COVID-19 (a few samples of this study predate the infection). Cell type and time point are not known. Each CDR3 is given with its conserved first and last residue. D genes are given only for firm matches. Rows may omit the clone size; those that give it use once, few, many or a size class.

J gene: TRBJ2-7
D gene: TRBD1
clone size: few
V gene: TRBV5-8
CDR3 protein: CASSLDRGLIYEQYF
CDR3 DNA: TGTGCCAGCAGTCTTGACAGGGGTCTTATCTACGAGCAGTACTTC

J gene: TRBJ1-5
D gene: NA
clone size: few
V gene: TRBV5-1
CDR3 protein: CASSLGGGDQPQHF
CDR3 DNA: TGCGCCAGCAGCTTGGGGGGAGGAGATCAGCCCCAGCATTTT

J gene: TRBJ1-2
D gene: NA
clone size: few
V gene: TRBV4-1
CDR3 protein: CASSQGVRGSRTNYGYTF
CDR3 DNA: TGCGCCAGCAGCCAAGGTGTCCGGGGAAGTAGGACTAACTATGGCTACACCTTC

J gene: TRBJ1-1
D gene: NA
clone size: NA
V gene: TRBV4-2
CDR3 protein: CASSQEAAKNTEAFF
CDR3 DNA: TGTGCCAGCAGCCAAGAAGCAGCTAAGAACACTGAAGCTTTCTTT

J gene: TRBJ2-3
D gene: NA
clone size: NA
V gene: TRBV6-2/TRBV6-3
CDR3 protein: CAGGKGDTQYF
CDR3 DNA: TGTGCCGGGGGAAAGGGAGATACGCAGTATTTT

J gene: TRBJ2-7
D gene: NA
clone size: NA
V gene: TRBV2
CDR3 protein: CASTGPGPYEQYF
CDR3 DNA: TGTGCCAGCACTGGCCCGGGGCCCTACGAGCAGTACTTC

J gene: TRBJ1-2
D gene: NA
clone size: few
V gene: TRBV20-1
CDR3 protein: CSARKTDGPNYGYTF
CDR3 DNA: TGCAGTGCTAGAAAAACGGACGGACCTAACTATGGCTACACCTTC

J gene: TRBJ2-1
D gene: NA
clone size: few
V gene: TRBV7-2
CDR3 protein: CASKGSPGRRNEQFF
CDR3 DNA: TGTGCCAGCAAGGGAAGCCCCGGGAGAAGAAATGAGCAGTTCTTC

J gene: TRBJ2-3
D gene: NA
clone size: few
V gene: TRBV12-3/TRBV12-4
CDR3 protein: CASRSTGTDTQYF
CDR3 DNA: TGTGCCAGCAGGTCCACTGGCACAGATACGCAGTATTTT

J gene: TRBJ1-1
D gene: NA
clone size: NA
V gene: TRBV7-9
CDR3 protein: CASTLLEGTEAFF
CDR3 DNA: TGTGCCAGCACCCTCCTCGAAGGGACTGAAGCTTTCTTT

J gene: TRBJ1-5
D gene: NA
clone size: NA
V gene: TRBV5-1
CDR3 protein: CASSLGHPDNQPQHF
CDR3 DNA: TGCGCCAGCAGCTTGGGCCACCCGGACAATCAGCCCCAGCATTTT

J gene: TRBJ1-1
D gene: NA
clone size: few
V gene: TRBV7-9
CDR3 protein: CASSGNEAFF
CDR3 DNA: TGTGCCAGCAGTGGGAATGAAGCTTTCTTT

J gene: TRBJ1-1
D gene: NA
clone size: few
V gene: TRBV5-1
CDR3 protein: CASSPGQTANTEAFF
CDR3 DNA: TGCGCCAGCAGCCCCGGACAGACCGCGAACACTGAAGCTTTCTTT

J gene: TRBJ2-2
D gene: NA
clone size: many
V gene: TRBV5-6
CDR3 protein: CASSLGPPSNTGELFF
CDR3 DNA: TGTGCCAGCAGCTTGGGTCCCCCCAGCAACACCGGGGAGCTGTTTTTT

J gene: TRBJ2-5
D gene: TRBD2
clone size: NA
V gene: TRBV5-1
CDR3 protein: CASSSGLGEETQYF
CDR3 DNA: TGCGCCAGCAGCTCGGGACTAGGGGAAGAGACCCAGTACTTC

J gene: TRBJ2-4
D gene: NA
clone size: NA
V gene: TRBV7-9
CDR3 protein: CASKGQGDIQYF
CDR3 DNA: TGTGCCAGCAAGGGGCAGGGTGACATTCAGTACTTC

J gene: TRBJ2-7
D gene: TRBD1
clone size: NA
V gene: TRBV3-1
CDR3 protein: CASSQGTGFYEQYF
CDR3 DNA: TGTGCCAGCAGCCAAGGGACAGGATTCTACGAGCAGTACTTC

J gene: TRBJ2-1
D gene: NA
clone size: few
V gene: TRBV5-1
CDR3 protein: CASNSGTGNNEQFF
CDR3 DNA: TGCGCCAGCAATAGCGGGACAGGAAACAATGAGCAGTTCTTC

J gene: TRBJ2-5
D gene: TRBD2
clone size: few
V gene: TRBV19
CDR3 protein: CASSSGLAGQETQYF
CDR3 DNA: TGTGCCAGTAGTAGCGGTCTAGCGGGTCAAGAGACCCAGTACTTC

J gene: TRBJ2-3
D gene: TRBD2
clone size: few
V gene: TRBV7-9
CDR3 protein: CASSTGTSGGSSTDTQYF
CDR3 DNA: TGTGCCAGCAGCACCGGGACTAGCGGGGGGTCCAGCACAGATACGCAGTATTTT

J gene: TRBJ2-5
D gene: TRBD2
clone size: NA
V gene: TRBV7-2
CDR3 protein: CASSLGSGGGKTQYF
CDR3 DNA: TGTGCCAGCAGCTTAGGTAGCGGGGGCGGGAAGACCCAGTACTTC

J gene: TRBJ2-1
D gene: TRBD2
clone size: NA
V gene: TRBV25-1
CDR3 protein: CATQLAGNNEQFF
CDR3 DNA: TGTGCCACCCAACTAGCGGGGAACAATGAGCAGTTCTTC

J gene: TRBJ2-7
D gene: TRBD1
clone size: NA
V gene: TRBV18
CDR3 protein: CASSLTMTGESGEQYF
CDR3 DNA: TGTGCCAGCTCACTGACCATGACAGGGGAGTCCGGCGAGCAGTACTTC

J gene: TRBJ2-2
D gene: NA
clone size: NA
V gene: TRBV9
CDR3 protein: CASNGENTGELFF
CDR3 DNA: TGTGCCAGCAATGGGGAAAACACCGGGGAGCTGTTTTTT

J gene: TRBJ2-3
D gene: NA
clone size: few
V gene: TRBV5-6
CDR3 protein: CASSSSLSDTQYF
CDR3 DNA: TGTGCCAGCAGCTCTAGCTTATCCGATACGCAGTATTTT

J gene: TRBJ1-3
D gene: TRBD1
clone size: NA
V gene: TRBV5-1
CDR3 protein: CASSPGTDLTIYF
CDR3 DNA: TGCGCCAGCAGCCCCGGGACAGATCTGACCATATATTTT

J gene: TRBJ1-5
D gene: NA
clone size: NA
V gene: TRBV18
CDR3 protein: CASSTGGTNNNQPQHF
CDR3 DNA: TGTGCCAGCTCAACCGGGGGGACAAATAACAATCAGCCCCAGCATTTT

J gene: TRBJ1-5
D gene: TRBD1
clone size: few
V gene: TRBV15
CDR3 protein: CATSSPLDREKQPQHF
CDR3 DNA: TGTGCCACCAGCAGCCCTTTAGACAGGGAAAAACAGCCCCAGCATTTT

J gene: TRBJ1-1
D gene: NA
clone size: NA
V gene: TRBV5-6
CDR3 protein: CASIPRSGGAWGLEAFF
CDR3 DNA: TGTGCCAGCATCCCTAGGAGCGGCGGGGCGTGGGGCTTAGAAGCTTTCTTT

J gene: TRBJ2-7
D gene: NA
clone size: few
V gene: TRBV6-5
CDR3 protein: CASSSPGQVSYEQYF
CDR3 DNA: TGTGCCAGCAGTTCCCCCGGCCAGGTCTCCTACGAGCAGTACTTC

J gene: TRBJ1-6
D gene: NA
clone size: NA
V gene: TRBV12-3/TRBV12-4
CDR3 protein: CASSLNGVESPLHF
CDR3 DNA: TGTGCCAGCAGTCTCAACGGGGTTGAGTCACCCCTCCACTTT

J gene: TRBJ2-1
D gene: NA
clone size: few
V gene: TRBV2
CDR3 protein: CASSAGGLSNEQFF
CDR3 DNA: TGTGCCAGCAGTGCCGGGGGGCTCTCCAATGAGCAGTTCTTC

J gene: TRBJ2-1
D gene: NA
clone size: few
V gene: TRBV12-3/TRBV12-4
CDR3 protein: CAGSQGYSYNEQFF
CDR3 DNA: TGTGCCGGAAGTCAGGGGTACTCCTACAATGAGCAGTTCTTC

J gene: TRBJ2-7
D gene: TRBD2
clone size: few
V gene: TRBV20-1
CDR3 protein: CSAEAGDSYEQYF
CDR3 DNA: TGCAGTGCAGAAGCGGGGGACTCCTACGAGCAGTACTTC

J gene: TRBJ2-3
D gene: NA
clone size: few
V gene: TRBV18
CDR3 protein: CASSRQDLAPSSTDTQYF
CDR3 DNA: TGTGCCAGCTCACGACAGGACCTCGCCCCTTCTAGCACAGATACGCAGTATTTT

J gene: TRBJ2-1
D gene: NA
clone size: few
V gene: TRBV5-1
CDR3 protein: CASSLVKVPNEQFF
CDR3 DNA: TGCGCCAGCAGCTTGGTCAAAGTTCCCAATGAGCAGTTCTTC

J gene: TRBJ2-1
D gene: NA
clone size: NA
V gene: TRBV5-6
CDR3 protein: CASSRDGDSSYNEQFF
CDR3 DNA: TGTGCCAGCAGCCGGGACGGCGATAGCTCCTACAATGAGCAGTTCTTC